This passage covers 26 T cell receptor beta chains from one sample sequenced in a study of blood T cell repertoires in COVID-19. Repertoires were generated with immunoSEQ multiplex PCR, while TCRdb's copy carries only in-frame clones and drops some. Among about 180,000 clones listed, roughly 81% were seen once. The sequenced material came from peripheral blood. These receptors were collected from a woman over 75 with COVID-19, enrolled during active disease.

The chain employs TRBV19 and TRBJ1-6, with TRBD1 matching over 7 bases. The trim removed 3 bases at V and 8 bases at J, leaving 1 base unmatched. CDR1 is LNHDA, CDR2 SQIVND, per germline (reference sequence). The CDR3 length is 13 residues. The DNA for the CDR3 is TGTGCCAGTAGTATCACAGGGGATTCACCCCTCCACTTT. This sequence encodes CASSITGDSPLHF.

The J gene is TRBJ2-7, the V gene TRBV7-8; 8 nucleotides agree with TRBD1. V shed 1 base, J shed 1 base, and the junction held 9 bases outside the gene matches. The CDR3 runs 17 residues. CDR1 SGHVS and CDR2 FQNEAQ come from the germline V gene. The CDR3 spells CASSLEWDRRFSYEQYF. In nucleotides, the CDR3 is TGTGCCAGCAGCTTAGAATGGGACAGGCGGTTTTCCTACGAGCAGTACTTC.

The V call is TRBV7-6, the J call TRBJ1-2; TRBD1 matches 8 bases. V lost 6 bases to trimming and J lost 4 bases; unmatched junction nucleotides: 16. The CDR3 loop spans 17 amino acids. Per the germline V gene, CDR1 is SGHVS and CDR2 is FNYEAQ. The CDR3 DNA follows: TGTGCCAGCAGTCCCGGCCCAGGGGGCGCGACCTTCTATGGCTACACCTTC. It specifies CASSPGPGGATFYGYTF.

This clone was picked up a small number of times. The rearrangement joins TRBV7-3 to TRBJ2-1, with D unresolved. This CDR3 is built from 15 residues. Germline lookup yields CDR1 SGHTA and CDR2 FQGTGA. V shed 1 base and J shed 2 bases, with 9 bases lying between them. The CDR3 nucleotides read TGTGCCAGCAGCTTAAGAAGTGCGACCTACAATGAGCAGTTCTTC. Translating gives CASSLRSATYNEQFF.

The DNA of the CDR3 is TGTGCCAGCAGTTCCAGACAGGGGGCCCCGTTCTTC. Translating it yields CASSSRQGAPFF. This chain uses TRBV28 with TRBJ2-1; 10 nucleotides match TRBD1. This CDR3 has 12 amino acids. Germline V gives CDR1 MDHEN, CDR2 SYDVKM. V shed 4 bases and J 15 bases; nucleotides not matched to a gene: 6.

This clone was seen a few times. V and J are TRBV24-1 and TRBJ1-4, with D uncertain. Trimming took off 0 bases at V and 7 bases at J, with 5 bases between the two ends. The CDR3 has 13 amino acids. CDR1 and CDR2 from the germline V gene are KGHDR and SFDVKD. The CDR3 is CATSDLGSEKLFF. CDR3 DNA sequence: TGTGCCACCAGTGATTTGGGGAGTGAAAAACTGTTTTTT.

The chain recombines TRBV18 with TRBJ1-2; TRBD1 might be the D (5 bases). V shed 3 bases and J shed 2 bases, with 10 bases lying between them. Germline lookup yields CDR1 KGHSH and CDR2 LQKENI. This CDR3 has 14 residues. In DNA, the CDR3 is TGTGCCAGCTCACCGGCGGGGGGAAACTATGGCTACACCTTC. Protein product: CASSPAGGNYGYTF.

V usage is TRBV28 and J usage is TRBJ2-7; D is undetermined. With 3 bases removed from V and 4 bases from J, the gap between germline ends came to 4 bases. Germline V lookup: CDR1 MDHEN, CDR2 SYDVKM. The CDR3 has 11 amino acids. CDR3: CASSLRYEQYF. The CDR3 bases are TGTGCCAGCAGTTTGAGGTACGAGCAGTACTTC.

The chain recombines TRBV6-1 with TRBJ2-1, with 9 bases aligning to TRBD1. CDR3 length: 16 residues. Germline values: CDR1 MNHNS, CDR2 SASEGT. V was clipped by 4 bases and J by 6 bases; unmatched bases: 10. The CDR3 nucleotides are TGTGCCAGCAGTGGCCCGGGACAGGGTTGGGGCAATGAGCAGTTCTTC. Amino acids: CASSGPGQGWGNEQFF.

The rearrangement links TRBV7-2 to TRBJ1-1; TRBD1 might be the D (6 bases). The germline V and J ends were trimmed by 1 base and 4 bases, with 16 bases remaining between them. The CDR3 covers 16 residues. Germline CDR1 SGHTA, CDR2 FQGNSA. CDR3 sequence reads: CASSLVGWGRSTEAFF. In nucleotides, the CDR3 is TGTGCCAGCAGCTTAGTTGGTTGGGGGCGGAGCACTGAAGCTTTCTTT.

Note on this clone: Mismatch with germline at one junction end may stem from a read error. J is TRBJ2-1 and V is TRBV28; a weak D match, TRBD1 (5 bases). The CDR3 contains 12 residues. The germline CDR1 and CDR2 sequences are MDHEN and SYDVKM. The CDR3 spells CASTKGSGFSIF. The CDR3 DNA sequence: TGTGCCAGCACCAAGGGGTCAGGGTTCAGCATCTTC. The full variable domain, with the rest looked up from reference TRBV28 and TRBJ2-1, is DVKVTQSSRYLVKRTGEKVFLECVQDMDHENMFWYRQDPGLGLRLIYFSYDVKMKEKGDIPEGYSVSREKKERFSLILESASTNQTSMYLCASTKGSGFSIFGPGTRLTVL.

The chain links TRBV29-1 to TRBJ2-1, with 8 bases aligning to TRBD1. V lost 7 bases, J lost 8 bases, and 7 bases stayed unmatched. From germline, CDR1 is SQVTM and CDR2 ANQGSEA. There are 12 residues in the CDR3. The CDR3 nucleotides are TGCAGCGCTGGACAGGGAGGAGATGAGCAGTTCTTC. Protein product: CSAGQGGDEQFF.

The chain has TRBV6-1 and TRBJ1-6; TRBD1 matches at 7 bases. V trimming: 4 bases; J trimming: 4 bases; junction bases outside the gene matches: 7. CDR1 and CDR2 from the germline V gene are MNHNS and SASEGT. The length of the CDR3 is 16 residues. The CDR3 sequence: CASSGRDSLYNSPLHF. The DNA of the CDR3 is TGTGCCAGCAGTGGCCGGGACAGCCTTTATAATTCACCCCTCCACTTT.

The V and J genes are TRBV28 and TRBJ2-1; D remains unclear. CDR3 length equals 17 residues. CDR1 and CDR2 (germline): MDHEN, SYDVKM. The V end was cut by 6 bases, the J end by 10 bases, with 28 bases between. The CDR3 is CASSRPMPLGRSGEQFF. CDR3 bases: TGTGCCAGCAGCCGACCCATGCCGTTGGGCCGATCCGGCGAGCAGTTCTTC.

This clone was seen only once. This rearrangement joins TRBV13 to TRBJ2-2, with D hard to call. V dropped 2 bases and J dropped 0 bases, with 10 bases sitting between them. The germline CDR1 and CDR2 sequences are PRHDT and FYEKMQ (reference sequence). This CDR3 spans 16 amino acids. Written as DNA, the CDR3 is TGTGCCAGCAGCTTATTGCGTGCTTCGAACACCGGGGAGCTGTTTTTT. This gives the protein CASSLLRASNTGELFF. The variable domain in full, with the rest retrieved from reference TRBV13 and TRBJ2-2, is AAGVIQSPRHLIKEKRETATLKCYPIPRHDTVYWYQQGPGQDPQFLISFYEKMQSDKGSIPDRFSAQQFSDYHSELNMSSLELGDSALYFCASSLLRASNTGELFFGEGSRLTVL.

This clone was found many times. CDR3 coding DNA: TGTGCCAGCAGTGTAAACCCACAGCCGGGGACCGGGGAGCTGTTTTTT. Encoded protein: CASSVNPQPGTGELFF. The rearrangement uses TRBV6-1 and TRBJ2-2; D perhaps matches TRBD2 (5 bases). This CDR3 is built from 16 residues. The germline V gene has CDR1 MNHNS and CDR2 SASEGT. Trimming removed 4 bases from V and 5 bases from J, with 17 bases in between.

This chain links TRBV6-6 with TRBJ2-7, with 8 bases matching TRBD2. With V trimmed by 6 bases and J by 0 bases, 4 bases remained unmatched. There are 14 residues in the CDR3. Per the germline V gene, CDR1 is MNHNY and CDR2 is SVGAGI (reference sequence). CDR3 sequence: CASSWGLGSYEQYF. The CDR3 DNA reads as TGTGCCAGCAGCTGGGGACTAGGCTCCTACGAGCAGTACTTC.

This clone has a single count. V and J are TRBV7-9 and TRBJ2-3; 10 bases map to TRBD2. This CDR3 has 17 amino acids. Germline CDR1 and CDR2: SEHNR and FQNEAQ (reference sequence). With V trimmed by 1 base and J by 0 bases, 4 bases remained unmatched. In DNA, the CDR3 is TGTGCCAGCAGCTTAGGGGTAGCGGGAGGTAGCACAGATACGCAGTATTTT. This sequence encodes CASSLGVAGGSTDTQYF.

The rearrangement uses TRBV9 and TRBJ2-2; D might be TRBD2 (5 bases). V shed 3 bases and J shed 7 bases, with 13 bases lying between them. The CDR3 is made up of 14 amino acids. Germline CDR1 is SGDLS and CDR2 is YYNGEE. CDR3 sequence reads: CASSAPFGSGELFF. Here the CDR3 DNA reads TGTGCCAGCAGCGCTCCCTTTGGGAGCGGGGAGCTGTTTTTT. Looking up the rest from reference TRBV9 and TRBJ2-2 gives the full variable domain: DSGVTQTPKHLITATGQRVTLRCSPRSGDLSVYWYQQSLDQGLQFLIQYYNGEERAKGNILERFSAQQFPDLHSELNLSSLELGDSALYFCASSAPFGSGELFFGEGSRLTVL.

The V and J genes are TRBV24-1 and TRBJ2-1; 14 positions match TRBD2. Trimming cost V 3 bases and J 1 base; bases outside gene matches: 7. The CDR3 is 19 residues long. Looked up from germline, CDR1 is KGHDR and CDR2 is SFDVKD. DNA for the CDR3: TGTGCCACCAGTGATCCTTCCGGGACTAGCGGGGGTTCCTACAATGAGCAGTTCTTC. Translating gives CATSDPSGTSGGSYNEQFF.

The chain has TRBV12-3 or TRBV12-4 and TRBJ1-1; tentatively, D is TRBD1 (6 bases). The CDR3 extends over 13 amino acids. Trimming stripped 6 bases from V and 11 bases from J, with 19 bases between. The CDR3 DNA follows: TGTGCCAGCAGGCCGGGACACCTAATTGAGGCTTTCTTT. This sequence encodes CASRPGHLIEAFF.

V is TRBV6-1 and J is TRBJ2-1; weak D call: TRBD2 (6 bases). This CDR3 contains 16 residues. V lost 2 bases and J lost 6, with 17 bases in between. Germline CDR1 MNHNS, CDR2 SASEGT. CDR3 in amino acids: CASSEFGGSPGNEQFF. CDR3 nucleotide sequence: TGTGCCAGCAGTGAATTCGGAGGGAGTCCGGGCAATGAGCAGTTCTTC.

J is TRBJ2-5 and V is TRBV18, with 10 bases that match TRBD1. V dropped 3 bases and J dropped 6; count of bases not matched to a gene: 4. CDR1 and CDR2 (germline): KGHSH, LQKENI. The CDR3 sequence is 14 residues long. This CDR3 is CASSPVDRGKTQYF. The CDR3 region has the DNA TGTGCCAGCTCACCGGTGGACAGGGGGAAGACCCAGTACTTC.

The rearrangement uses TRBV4-2 and TRBJ2-2; 8 positions match TRBD2. V was clipped by 0 bases and J by 6 bases; unmatched bases: 3. Germline CDR1 and CDR2: LGHNA and YNFKEQ. The CDR3 runs to 15 residues. CDR3 loop: CASSQDASGPGELFF. CDR3 nucleotides: TGTGCCAGCAGCCAAGATGCTAGCGGGCCCGGGGAGCTGTTTTTT.

CDR3 protein: CASSLARTGGVPSGYTF. The DNA for the CDR3 is TGTGCCAGCAGCTTGGCCCGGACAGGGGGCGTCCCCTCTGGCTACACCTTC. The chain employs TRBV5-5 and TRBJ1-2, with 11 bases matching TRBD1. CDR3 length equals 17 residues. Germline values: CDR1 SGHKS, CDR2 YYEKEE (reference sequence). V lost 0 bases to trimming and J lost 7 bases; unmatched junction nucleotides: 11. The full variable domain, rest sourced from reference TRBV5-5 and TRBJ1-2, is DAGVTQSPTHLIKTRGQQVTLRCSPISGHKSVSWYQQVLGQGPQFIFQYYEKEERGRGNFPDRFSARQFPNYSSELNVNALLLGDSALYLCASSLARTGGVPSGYTFGSGTRLTVV.

The rearrangement joins TRBV6-6 to TRBJ2-2; D gene unclear. CDR1 MNHNY and CDR2 SVGAGI come from the germline V gene (reference sequence). V was pared by 7 bases and J by 0 bases, with 15 bases between. There are 16 residues in the CDR3. The CDR3 DNA reads as TGTGCCAGCACCCTGTCCCCATACTCGAACACCGGGGAGCTGTTTTTT. As protein: CASTLSPYSNTGELFF.